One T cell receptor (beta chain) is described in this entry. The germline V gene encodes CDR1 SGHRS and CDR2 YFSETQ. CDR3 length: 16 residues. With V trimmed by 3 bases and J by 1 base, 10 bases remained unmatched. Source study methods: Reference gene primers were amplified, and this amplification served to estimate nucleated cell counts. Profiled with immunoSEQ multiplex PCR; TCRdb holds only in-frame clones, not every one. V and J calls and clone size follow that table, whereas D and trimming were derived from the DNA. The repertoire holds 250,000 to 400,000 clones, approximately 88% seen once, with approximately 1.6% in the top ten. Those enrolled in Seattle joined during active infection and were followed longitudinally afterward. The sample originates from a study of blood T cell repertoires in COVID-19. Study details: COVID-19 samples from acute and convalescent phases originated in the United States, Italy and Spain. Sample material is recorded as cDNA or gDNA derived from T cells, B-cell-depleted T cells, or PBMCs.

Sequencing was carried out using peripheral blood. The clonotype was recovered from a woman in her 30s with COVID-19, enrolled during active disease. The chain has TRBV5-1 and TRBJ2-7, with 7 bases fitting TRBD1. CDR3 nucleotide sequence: TGCGCCAGCAGCTCAAACGTCCGGGACAGTTCCTACGAGCAGTACTTC. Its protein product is CASSSNVRDSSYEQYF.